What follows describes a single T cell receptor (beta chain). There are 14 residues in the CDR3. V lost 8 bases to trimming and J lost 5 bases, with 15 bases between them. Per germline, CDR1 MRHNA and CDR2 SNTAGT. The PCR had 60 Vbeta and 13 Jbeta primers. Only in-frame clones appear in the TCRdb table, and some are missing; sequencing was by immunoSEQ multiplex PCR. The sample carries around 140,000 clones, roughly three quarters recorded once. The entry originates in a study of cytomegalovirus exposure and HLA in healthy donors. This sequence was found in a woman in her sixties or seventies in good health and CMV-seronegative. The sample comprised PBMCs. This chain connects TRBV6-4 to TRBJ2-2, with D perhaps matching TRBD2 (5 bases). The CDR3 is CASRTEMETGELFF. CDR3 nucleotide sequence: TGTGCCAGCCGGACTGAAATGGAGACCGGGGAGCTGTTTTTT.